What follows are 24 T cell receptor beta chains derived from one specimen sequenced in a study of blood T cell repertoires in COVID-19. The repertoire was sequenced with immunoSEQ multiplex PCR; TCRdb's copy has only in-frame clones and lacks some. Of approximately 300,000 clones listed, roughly 90% are singletons. Sequencing was carried out using peripheral blood. These receptors were obtained from a woman aged 50 to 65 with active or convalescent COVID-19.

The rearrangement joins TRBV2 to TRBJ2-5; 11 nucleotides align to TRBD2. Trimming cost V 6 bases and J 4 bases; bases outside gene matches: 7. CDR3 length: 15 amino acids. Germline values: CDR1 SNHLY, CDR2 FYNNEI. Here the CDR3 reads CASRVSGGAVETQYF. CDR3 DNA sequence: TGTGCCAGCAGGGTTAGCGGGGGGGCGGTAGAGACCCAGTACTTC.

V is TRBV29-1 and J is TRBJ1-2; 7 bases agree with TRBD1. CDR3 length: 13 amino acids. Trimming at V came to 8 bases and at J to 6 bases, leaving 12 bases not matched to a gene. Germline CDR1 and CDR2: SQVTM and ANQGSEA. The CDR3 DNA sequence: TGCAGCACTGACCGTCCAGGGGGGAATGGCTACACCTTC. Encoded protein: CSTDRPGGNGYTF.

This sequence joins TRBV7-6 and TRBJ2-7; possible D gene TRBD1, 6 bases. CDR1 is SGHVS, CDR2 FNYEAQ, per germline. V was cut by 5 bases and J by 2 bases, with 16 bases left in between. The CDR3 length is 15 residues. As DNA, the CDR3 is TGTGCCAGCAGCCCCGGACAGTACGGCACCTACGAGCAGTACTTC. It encodes CASSPGQYGTYEQYF. The variable domain in full, with the rest retrieved from reference TRBV7-6 and TRBJ2-7, is GAGVSQSPRYKVTKRGQDVALRCDPISGHVSLYWYRQALGQGPEFLTYFNYEAQQDKSGLPNDRFSAERPEGSISTLTIQRTEQRDSAMYRCASSPGQYGTYEQYFGPGTRLTVT.

In its sample, this clone was seen once. The J gene is TRBJ1-1, the V gene TRBV7-6; D gene ambiguous. The CDR3 loop spans 13 amino acids. Trimming stripped 4 bases from V and 0 bases from J, with 6 bases between. CDR1 and CDR2 from the germline V gene are SGHVS and FNYEAQ. The CDR3 sequence is CASSSLLNTEAFF. The CDR3 DNA reads as TGTGCCAGCAGCTCCCTCCTGAACACTGAAGCTTTCTTT.

The chain has TRBV11-3 and TRBJ2-7; 7 nucleotides line up with TRBD1. Germline values: CDR1 SGHNT, CDR2 YENEEA. This CDR3 has 16 amino acids. V lost 3 bases and J lost 5; bases outside the gene matches: 13. The CDR3 DNA sequence: TGTGCCAGCAGCTTTCTCCCGGGACAGCAATCCCACGAGCAGTACTTC. Encoded protein: CASSFLPGQQSHEQYF. Full variable domain (missing parts from reference TRBV11-3 and TRBJ2-7): EAGVVQSPRYKIIEKKQPVAFWCNPISGHNTLYWYLQNLGQGPELLIRYENEEAVDDSQLPKDRFSAERLKGVDSTLKIQPAELGDSAVYLCASSFLPGQQSHEQYFGPGTRLTVT.

This chain connects TRBV3-1 (or the pseudogene TRBV3-2) to TRBJ2-3; a possible D gene is TRBD2 (6 bases). The CDR3 contains 17 residues. V was clipped by 5 bases and J by 6 bases, with 24 bases between them. CDR1 is LGHDT and CDR2 is YNNKEL in the germline V gene (reference sequence). CDR3 region: CASSLQSVRGRRDTQYF. DNA of the CDR3: TGTGCCAGCAGCTTACAAAGTGTGCGGGGCCGCCGGGATACGCAGTATTTT.

This clone turned up a few times. The rearrangement joins TRBV6-2 or TRBV6-3 to TRBJ2-6; TRBD1 might be the D (6 bases). V lost 4 bases, J lost 0 bases, and 25 bases lay in between. Germline CDR1 reads MNHEY; CDR2 reads SVGEGT. The CDR3 is 21 residues long. CDR3 loop: CASSSAVRGRGQNSGANVLTF. CDR3 sequence (DNA): TGTGCCAGCAGTTCGGCCGTACGGGGCAGGGGACAAAACTCTGGGGCCAACGTCCTGACTTTC.

This clone appeared once. This chain connects TRBV27 to TRBJ2-7; 9 bases match TRBD2. From germline, CDR1 is MNHEY and CDR2 SMNVEV (reference sequence). After removal of 0 bases from V and 4 bases from J, the junction contained 4 bases not matched to a gene. CDR3 size: 15 residues. The CDR3 is CASSLSGGRVYEQYF. The CDR3, as DNA: TGTGCCAGCAGTTTATCTGGCGGGAGGGTTTACGAGCAGTACTTC.

V gene TRBV7-8 combines with J gene TRBJ2-3; possible D gene TRBD2, 6 bases. The germline gives CDR1 SGHVS, CDR2 FQNEAQ. The CDR3 totals 16 residues. Trimming removed 5 bases from V and 5 bases from J, with 20 bases in between. CDR3 nucleotides: TGTGCCAGCAGCAAACGTCGGGACTTCTCTGGAGATACGCAGTATTTT. Protein sequence: CASSKRRDFSGDTQYF.

The chain has TRBV6-5 and TRBJ2-7, with D tentatively TRBD2 (6 bases). Trimming took 6 bases from V and 6 from J, leaving 21 bases between them. Germline-derived CDR1 and CDR2 are MNHEY and SVGAGI. This CDR3 comprises 15 residues. CDR3 protein: CASSIMPSAAGEQYF. Here the CDR3 DNA reads TGTGCCAGCAGCATCATGCCTAGCGCTGCCGGCGAGCAGTACTTC.

This chain uses TRBV3-1 (or the pseudogene TRBV3-2) with TRBJ2-5; the match to TRBD2 covers 7 bases. The CDR3 contains 16 residues. Germline lookup yields CDR1 LGHDT and CDR2 YNNKEL (reference sequence). V dropped 2 bases and J dropped 5; count of bases not matched to a gene: 11. The CDR3, as DNA: TGTGCCAGCAGCCAACCCCTGTTGGGAGGGGAGGAGACCCAGTACTTC. Its protein is CASSQPLLGGEETQYF.

The chain couples TRBV30 to TRBJ1-2; D is perhaps TRBD1 (5 bases). The length of the CDR3 is 18 residues. Per the germline V gene, CDR1 is GTSNPN and CDR2 is SVGIG (reference sequence). V gave up 4 bases and J gave up 1 base, with 25 bases separating them. CDR3 nucleotide sequence: TGTGCCTGGAAAGTTAGGGGCAGGAGTCCGTCCGTTAACTATGGCTACACCTTC. It is translated as CAWKVRGRSPSVNYGYTF.

The rearrangement links TRBV20-1 to TRBJ2-1; D gene ambiguous. The CDR3 consists of 11 residues. Trimming took 7 bases from V and 4 from J, leaving 8 bases between them. From germline, CDR1 is DFQATT and CDR2 SNEGSKA (reference sequence). This CDR3 is CSDTLYNEQFF. CDR3 nucleotide sequence: TGCAGTGACACATTGTACAATGAGCAGTTCTTC.

V usage is TRBV12-3 or TRBV12-4 and J usage is TRBJ2-2; D remains ambiguous. V lost 1 base, J lost 6 bases, and 6 bases lay in between. This CDR3 contains 13 residues. Written as DNA, the CDR3 is TGTGCCAGCAGTTTAGGGCCCTCCGGGGAGCTGTTTTTT. Translated: CASSLGPSGELFF.

This clone was detected once. This chain links TRBV7-2 with TRBJ2-1; 8 bases map to TRBD1. Trimming took 5 bases from V and 9 from J; bases not matched to a gene: 9. Germline V gene sequence: CDR1 SGHTA, CDR2 FQGNSA. There are 14 residues in the CDR3. DNA for the CDR3: TGTGCCAGCAGCCATGGACAGGGCGATGGTGAGCAGTTCTTC. Encoded protein: CASSHGQGDGEQFF.

In its sample, this clone was seen a few times. The rearrangement uses TRBV19 and TRBJ1-2; no definite D call. Looked up from germline, CDR1 is LNHDA and CDR2 is SQIVND (reference sequence). This CDR3 is built from 19 residues. The V and J ends lost 1 base and 1 base respectively, with 22 bases between them. The CDR3 DNA is TGTGCCAGTAGTATAGCCGCCTATACAGAGAGCAGAGATAACTATGGCTACACCTTC. Translating it yields CASSIAAYTESRDNYGYTF.

The chain's CDR3 is CASSIAGQANSPLHF. The DNA of the CDR3 is TGTGCCAGTAGTATCGCGGGACAGGCTAATTCACCCCTCCACTTT. The chain carries TRBV19 and TRBJ1-6; 8 bases agree with TRBD1. Germline loops: CDR1 LNHDA, CDR2 SQIVND (reference sequence). The CDR3 loop spans 15 amino acids. V was clipped by 3 bases and J by 6 bases; unmatched bases: 4.

The rearrangement uses TRBV29-1 and TRBJ1-1, with D tentatively TRBD1 (5 bases). The V gene lost 5 bases and the J gene lost 3 bases, with 13 bases spanning the gap. Germline V gene sequence: CDR1 SQVTM, CDR2 ANQGSEA. The CDR3 contains 13 residues. For the CDR3, the DNA is TGCAGCGTTACCTCAGGGATGGACACTGAAGCTTTCTTT. The encoded protein is CSVTSGMDTEAFF.

The genes are TRBV6-5 and TRBJ1-2, with 12 bases aligning to TRBD1. The CDR3 runs to 15 residues. J gave up 2 bases and V 8 bases, and 6 bases lay outside the gene matches. Germline CDR1 MNHEY, CDR2 SVGAGI. CDR3 in amino acids: CASGAGTGGNYGYTF. The CDR3 nucleotides are TGTGCCAGCGGAGCCGGGACAGGGGGCAACTATGGCTACACCTTC.

This clone was observed a single time. The chain combines TRBV5-1 with TRBJ1-4; D uncertain. CDR3 size: 15 residues. Germline V gene data show CDR1 as SGHRS and CDR2 as YFSETQ. Trimming cost V 0 bases and J 2 bases, with 8 bases left between them. The CDR3 here is CASSLVAGTNEKLFF. CDR3 in DNA: TGCGCCAGCAGCTTGGTTGCGGGGACTAATGAAAAACTGTTTTTT.

The genes are TRBV28 and TRBJ1-2; tentatively, D is TRBD1 (6 bases). This CDR3 contains 15 residues. V lost 7 bases to trimming and J lost 3 bases, with 18 bases between them. Germline CDR1 MDHEN, CDR2 SYDVKM. The CDR3 nucleotides read TGTGCCAGCACCCTGGCAGGGGCTGTAGACTATGGCTACACCTTC. This sequence encodes CASTLAGAVDYGYTF.

The V gene is TRBV28, the J gene TRBJ1-3, with D possibly TRBD1 on 5 matching bases. The germline V gene has CDR1 MDHEN and CDR2 SYDVKM. The V gene lost 4 bases and the J gene lost 4 bases, with 14 bases spanning the gap. The CDR3 length is 15 residues. The CDR3 here is CASSYRRLYGNTIYF. The CDR3, as DNA: TGTGCCAGCAGTTACAGGCGTCTATACGGAAACACCATATATTTT.

The sample holds one count of this clone. This sample includes further DNA sequences coding for the same CDR3. The chain is built from TRBV6-2 or TRBV6-3 and TRBJ1-1; D is uncertain. This CDR3 has 13 residues. Germline V CDR1 and CDR2: MNHEY, SVGEGT. V was shortened by 2 bases and J by 2 bases, with 6 bases between the two germline ends. The CDR3 loop reads CASSYVTNTEAFF. CDR3 in DNA: TGTGCCAGCAGTTACGTTACAAACACTGAAGCTTTCTTT.

The genes are TRBV7-9 and TRBJ1-1; the D gene is possibly TRBD1 (5 bases). This CDR3 is 15 amino acids long. Trimming removed 5 bases from V and 1 base from J, with 14 bases in between. Germline V CDR1 and CDR2: SEHNR, FQNEAQ (reference sequence). CDR3 sequence (DNA): TGTGCCAGCAGCGACCGACAGATAGGGAACACTGAAGCTTTCTTT. This translates into CASSDRQIGNTEAFF.